Listed below are T cell receptor beta chains from one sample, sequenced in a study of technical replicates of blood from several donors. The data were produced by immunoSEQ multiplex PCR, yet TCRdb's version contains in-frame clones alone and is incomplete. The data hold 65,000 to 75,000 clones, with approximately 86% observed a single time. The sequenced material came from PBMCs. These receptors were taken from a human donor in good health. Some clones in this sample may be carry-over from other donors' samples. CDR3s include the opening cysteine and the closing phenylalanine or tryptophan. Each record gives: D gene, clone size, J gene, V gene, CDR3 DNA, CDR3 protein. D genes are given only for firm matches. Where a row states a size, it is once, few, many or the class of an expanded clone; other rows omit it.

TRBD1,.,TRBJ2-7,TRBV13,TGTGCCAGCGGACAGGGGGGAAACGAGCAGTACTTC,CASGQGGNEQYF
TRBD2,once,TRBJ2-1,TRBV30,TGTGCCTGGAAGGGTAGCGGGAGGGCCGGAGGTGAGCAGTTCTTC,CAWKGSGRAGGEQFF
.,.,TRBJ1-3,TRBV6-1,TGTGCCAGCAGCCCTACAGGGTACGGAAACACCATATATTTT,CASSPTGYGNTIYF
TRBD2,.,TRBJ2-7,TRBV7-2,TGTGCCAGCAAGGGACTAGGTAGACCCGAGCAGTACTTC,CASKGLGRPEQYF
.,few,TRBJ2-2,TRBV11-3,TGTGCCAGCAGCTATCGACAGTCGCGAGGCACCGGGGAGCTGTTTTTT,CASSYRQSRGTGELFF
TRBD1,once,TRBJ2-5,TRBV5-1,TGCGCCAGCAGCCTGGGACAGGGAAGGGAGACCCAGTACTTC,CASSLGQGRETQYF
TRBD1,.,TRBJ1-1,TRBV7-9,TGTGCCAGCAGCTTAGCTTTGGACAGGGATCCCACTGAAGCTTTCTTT,CASSLALDRDPTEAFF
.,.,TRBJ2-1,TRBV11-3,TGTGCCAGCAGCTTAAATATCTACAATGAGCAGTTCTTC,CASSLNIYNEQFF
.,.,TRBJ2-4,TRBV29-1,TGCAGCGTTGAAGAGGGGAGCGGAGCCAAAAACATTCAGTACTTC,CSVEEGSGAKNIQYF
TRBD2,.,TRBJ2-1,TRBV5-1,TGCGCCAGCAGCTTAGGACTAGCGGGACCAGGCAATGAGCAGTTCTTC,CASSLGLAGPGNEQFF
.,.,TRBJ1-3,TRBV5-6,TGTGCCAGCAGCTTGCCTTCTGTTGTGTGGTTCTCGAGGGACACCATATATTTT,CASSLPSVVWFSRDTIYF
TRBD1,.,TRBJ2-7,TRBV10-3,TGTGCCATCAGTGGGACAGGAGTCTACGAGCAGTACTTC,CAISGTGVYEQYF
TRBD1,.,TRBJ2-7,TRBV29-1,TGCAGCGTCCTACCAAAGGCTCCGGGACAGGGGGATTACGAGCAGTACTTC,CSVLPKAPGQGDYEQYF
.,.,TRBJ2-4,TRBV11-2,TGTGCCAGCAGCTTAGATCAGGGCTCCATTCAGTACTTC,CASSLDQGSIQYF
.,.,TRBJ2-2,TRBV15,TGTGCCACCAGCAGAGATAGGAGAGGGGGCACCGGGGAGCTGTTTTTT,CATSRDRRGGTGELFF
.,.,TRBJ2-3,TRBV7-3,TGTGCCAGCAGCTTAACCCCGGACTGGACCCATACGCAGTATTTT,CASSLTPDWTHTQYF
TRBD1,once,TRBJ2-3,TRBV5-1,TGCGCCAGCAGCTTGGGGACAGGGACAGATACGCAGTATTTT,CASSLGTGTDTQYF
.,.,TRBJ1-6,TRBV11-2,TGTGCCAGCAGCTTCCACTCTTCGGATAATTCACCCCTCCACTTT,CASSFHSSDNSPLHF
TRBD1,once,TRBJ1-3,TRBV16,TGTGCCAGCAGTTCGCCGGGACAGGGGGTCTCTGGAAACACCATATATTTT,CASSSPGQGVSGNTIYF
.,.,TRBJ1-4,TRBV7-6,TGTGCCAGCAGCCAGACAGAAGTTAATGAAAAACTGTTTTTT,CASSQTEVNEKLFF
.,.,TRBJ2-2,TRBV14,TGTGCCAGCAGCCAAGATTATACCGGGGAGCTGTTTTTT,CASSQDYTGELFF
TRBD1,once,TRBJ1-4,TRBV4-1,TGCGCCAGCAGCCACTACAAGGAGACAGGGGGCGAAAAACTGTTTTTT,CASSHYKETGGEKLFF
TRBD2,once,TRBJ2-2,TRBV2,TGTGCCAGCAGTGCGTCTAGCGGGGGGGCATCCACCGGGGAGCTGTTTTTT,CASSASSGGASTGELFF
.,.,TRBJ1-1,TRBV7-2,TGTGCCAGCAGCGAACAGGGTTCGATCACTGAAGCTTTCTTT,CASSEQGSITEAFF
TRBD1,.,TRBJ1-1,TRBV19,TGTGCCAGTAGACACAGGGGGCCCACTGAAGCTTTCTTT,CASRHRGPTEAFF
TRBD1,.,TRBJ2-3,TRBV27,TGTGCCAGCAGTCCGATCTGGGACAGAGATACGCAGTATTTT,CASSPIWDRDTQYF
TRBD2,.,TRBJ2-7,TRBV4-3,TGCGCCAGCAGCCAAGAAACTAGCGGGAGCTCCTACGAGCAGTACTTC,CASSQETSGSSYEQYF
TRBD2,.,TRBJ2-5,TRBV6-5,TGTGCCAGCAGACCGAGCGGGAGCGAGACCCAGTACTTC,CASRPSGSETQYF
TRBD1,many,TRBJ1-1,TRBV10-1,TGCGCCACCATGGTCCAGGGGGCTAACACTGAAGCTTTCTTT,CATMVQGANTEAFF
TRBD1,.,TRBJ2-7,TRBV5-1,TGCGCCAGCAGCCGCGGGGACAGGAGGGAGGACGAGCAGTACTTC,CASSRGDRREDEQYF
.,.,TRBJ2-3,TRBV27,TGTGCCAGCAGCGGGAGTTCTAGCACAGATACGCAGTATTTT,CASSGSSSTDTQYF
.,.,TRBJ1-3,TRBV7-9,TGTGCCAGCAGCCCCCCCATCAGCTCTGGAAACACCATATATTTT,CASSPPISSGNTIYF
TRBD2,once,TRBJ2-1,TRBV5-1,TGCGCCAGCAGCTCGGGGACTAGCGGGAGAAATGAGCAGTTCTTC,CASSSGTSGRNEQFF
.,.,TRBJ1-1,TRBV13,TGTGCCAGCAGCTTAGGCCTTAGGAGCCAGAACACTGAAGCTTTCTTT,CASSLGLRSQNTEAFF
TRBD1,.,TRBJ2-1,TRBV5-1,TGCGCCAGCAGCGTAGGGACAGCCTTCTCCTACAATGAGCAGTTCTTC,CASSVGTAFSYNEQFF
TRBD1,.,TRBJ1-4,TRBV28,TGTGCCAGCAGATTGGGACAGGGGGCAGGAAAACTGTTTTTT,CASRLGQGAGKLFF
.,.,TRBJ1-6,TRBV6-5,TGTGCCAGCAGTTACTCAGGGGTCGACTCACCCCTCCACTTT,CASSYSGVDSPLHF
TRBD2,.,TRBJ2-2,TRBV15,TGTGCCACCAGCAGACCTGGACTAGCCGCCGGGGAGCTGTTTTTT,CATSRPGLAAGELFF
.,.,TRBJ1-1,TRBV4-2,TGTGCCAGCAGCCAAGATCGGTCGTACCCGGGAATGTCCGCTTTCTTT,CASSQDRSYPGMSAFF
TRBD2,.,TRBJ2-7,TRBV30,TGTGCCTGGAGTGTGGGTGGACTAGCGGTAAAAAAGGACGAGCAGTACTTC,CAWSVGGLAVKKDEQYF
.,.,TRBJ2-5,TRBV27,TGTGCCAGCTCCAGATTGCAGGGAGAGACCCAGTACTTC,CASSRLQGETQYF
.,.,TRBJ2-1,TRBV5-1,TGCGCCAGCAGCAGGGTAGGACAGTTACGTAATGAGCAGTTCTTC,CASSRVGQLRNEQFF
.,.,TRBJ1-1,TRBV18,TGTGCCAGCTCACCAATTTCGGTGTCGGACACTGAAGCTTTCTTT,CASSPISVSDTEAFF
TRBD1,.,TRBJ2-1,TRBV7-2,TGTGCCAGCAGCTACTTAGACAGGGGGGAGCAGTTCTTC,CASSYLDRGEQFF
.,.,TRBJ2-6,TRBV11-2,TGTGCCAGCAGCTTAGGTCAGGGCTACTTCTCTGGGGCCAACGTCCTGACTTTC,CASSLGQGYFSGANVLTF
.,once,TRBJ2-1,TRBV15,TGTGCCACCAGTCCCGGGACTGGGGACAATGAGCAGTTCTTC,CATSPGTGDNEQFF
.,.,TRBJ2-5,TRBV9,TGTGCCAGCAGCGTAGTTCCGGGAGTAGAGACCCAGTACTTC,CASSVVPGVETQYF